The 16 T cell receptor beta chains given below trace back to one sample, sequenced in a study of CD8+CD57+ T cells in acquired aplastic anemia. The authors sequenced patients whose flow cytometry had shown CD8+CD57+ cell expansion. It was genomic DNA that served as the template for profiling TCR beta VDJ and CDR3. In TCRdb, the reads were re-called with MiXCR into one record per CDR3 protein. The sample contains hundreds of thousands of distinct CDR3 sequences, 25% to 40% of which appear only once. Sample: sorted CD4+, CD8+, or CD8+CD57+ T cells (not recorded which) from PBMCs. The receptors stem from a human donor with aplastic anemia.

At least ten counts were recorded for this clonotype. This chain links TRBV15 with TRBJ1-3, with a tentative D call TRBD1 (5 bases). Per the germline V gene, CDR1 is LNHNV and CDR2 is YYDKDF (reference sequence). CDR3 length equals 15 residues. V lost 0 bases and J 2 bases, leaving 8 bases between the germline ends. CDR3 protein: CATSRDSGTGNTIYF. The DNA of the CDR3 is TGTGCCACCAGCAGAGATTCAGGGACTGGAAACACCATATATTTT. The entire variable domain, with the rest obtained from reference TRBV15 and TRBJ1-3, is as follows: DAMVIQNPRYQVTQFGKPVTLSCSQTLNHNVMYWYQQKSSQAPKLLFHYYDKDFNNEADTPDNFQSRRPNTSFCFLDIRSPGLGDTAMYLCATSRDSGTGNTIYFGEGSWLTVV.

This clonotype was detected many times. The chain joins TRBV19 to TRBJ1-2; 7 bases fit TRBD1. The CDR3 totals 14 residues. Germline lookup yields CDR1 LNHDA and CDR2 SQIVND (reference sequence). The trim removed 2 bases at V and 7 bases at J, leaving 7 bases unmatched. CDR3 loop: CASSILTGRGGYTF. Written as DNA, the CDR3 is TGTGCCAGTAGTATACTGACAGGGCGGGGTGGCTACACCTTC.

This clonotype was seen many times. The chain employs TRBV10-1 and TRBJ2-4, with 7 bases lining up with TRBD2. V dropped 8 bases and J dropped 3; count of bases not matched to a gene: 4. The CDR3 sequence is 13 residues long. Germline V gene data show CDR1 as WNHNN and CDR2 as SYGVQD (reference sequence). The DNA for the CDR3 is TGCGCCAGCGGTGCTAGCGGCAAAAACATTCAGTACTTC. Translated: CASGASGKNIQYF.

This sequence joins TRBV15 and TRBJ2-5; D is perhaps TRBD1 (6 bases). Germline V gene data show CDR1 as LNHNV and CDR2 as YYDKDF (reference sequence). V dropped 3 bases and J dropped 4 bases, with 12 bases sitting between them. The CDR3 contains 14 residues. CDR3 in amino acids: CATSSVRGSETQYF. Here the CDR3 DNA reads TGTGCCACCAGCAGCGTAAGGGGGTCAGAGACCCAGTACTTC.

The rearrangement uses TRBV6-1 and TRBJ1-5; D possibly corresponds to TRBD1 (6 bases). Per germline, CDR1 MNHNS and CDR2 SASEGT. The CDR3 extends over 14 amino acids. Trimming removed 3 bases at V and 3 bases at J, with 9 bases between. The CDR3 DNA reads as TGTGCCAGCAGTGACGGGACAATCAATCAGCCCCAGCATTTT. Protein: CASSDGTINQPQHF.

This clonotype was seen repeatedly, ten times or more. V and J are TRBV29-1 and TRBJ2-1, with TRBD2 matching over 8 bases. The germline CDR1 and CDR2 sequences are SQVTM and ANQGSEA. With V trimmed by 5 bases and J by 6 bases, 9 bases remained unmatched. The CDR3 is made up of 14 amino acids. CDR3: CSVFSTSGTNEQFF. DNA of the CDR3: TGCAGCGTTTTCTCTACTAGCGGTACCAATGAGCAGTTCTTC.

V gene TRBV19 combines with J gene TRBJ2-2; 9 bases agree with TRBD1. Germline-derived CDR1 and CDR2 are LNHDA and SQIVND (reference sequence). Trimming took 9 bases from V and 2 from J; bases not matched to a gene: 16. CDR3 size: 18 residues. CDR3 sequence: CASALRDRAGHNTGELFF. DNA of the CDR3: TGTGCCAGCGCTCTCCGGGACAGGGCTGGACATAACACCGGGGAGCTGTTTTTT.

V is TRBV9 and J is TRBJ1-4; 7 bases fit TRBD1. Germline-derived CDR1 and CDR2 are SGDLS and YYNGEE. The junction had 2 bases not matched to a gene; V was cut back by 4 bases and J by 8 bases. This CDR3 is 12 amino acids long. The CDR3 protein is CASSRDREKLFF. CDR3 sequence (DNA): TGTGCCAGCAGCCGGGACAGAGAAAAACTGTTTTTT.

The gene calls are TRBV10-3 and TRBJ1-1, with 8 positions matching TRBD1. Germline V gives CDR1 ENHRY, CDR2 SYGVKD. Trimming removed 11 bases from V and 10 bases from J; junction bases left unmatched: 24. This CDR3 region has 16 residues. CDR3 nucleotide sequence: TGTGCCCGCAGTAACCCAAGCGGACAGGGCTTGGTGGGAGCTTTCTTT. As protein: CARSNPSGQGLVGAFF.

This clonotype was seen a few times. The J gene is TRBJ2-5, the V gene TRBV15; no firm D call. CDR3 length: 14 residues. The germline CDR1 and CDR2 sequences are LNHNV and YYDKDF (reference sequence). Trimming removed 0 bases from V and 2 bases from J, with 7 bases in between. The CDR3 is CATSRDLGQETQYF. CDR3 DNA: TGTGCCACCAGCAGAGATTTGGGGCAAGAGACCCAGTACTTC.

V and J are TRBV20-1 and TRBJ2-2, with D unclear. The CDR3 extends over 12 amino acids. V shed 5 bases and J shed 5 bases, with 9 bases lying between them. Germline CDR1 reads DFQATT; CDR2 reads SNEGSKA (reference sequence). CDR3 amino acids: CSAQTVTGELFF. For the CDR3, the DNA is TGCAGTGCTCAAACAGTAACCGGGGAGCTGTTTTTT.

The chain couples TRBV30 to TRBJ2-2; TRBD2 aligns across 7 bases. The CDR3 spans 14 residues. Germline V gene sequence: CDR1 GTSNPN, CDR2 SVGIG (reference sequence). Losses at the gene ends were 8 bases for V and 7 bases for J; bases not matched to a gene: 13. CDR3 residues: CARNRLAGSGELFF. As DNA, the CDR3 is TGTGCCCGGAACCGACTAGCCGGAAGCGGGGAGCTGTTTTTT.

This clonotype was detected only a few times. V and J are TRBV2 and TRBJ2-7; weak D call: TRBD1 (6 bases). Germline V CDR1 and CDR2: SNHLY, FYNNEI. Trimming left V 2 bases short and J 7 bases short, with 12 bases between. CDR3 length: 13 amino acids. In DNA form, the CDR3 reads TGTGCCAGCAGTGAACAGGGGTATGGGGAGCAGTACGTC. It is translated as CASSEQGYGEQYV.

This clonotype was counted a few times. This chain joins TRBV5-1 and TRBJ2-7; 10 bases fit TRBD1. Looked up from germline, CDR1 is SGHRS and CDR2 is YFSETQ. The CDR3 contains 15 residues. V lost 4 bases and J lost 6; bases outside the gene matches: 10. The CDR3 bases are TGCGCCAGCAGCCCGAATCCGGGACAGGGGCTCGAGCAGTACTTC. Its protein product is CASSPNPGQGLEQYF.

This chain joins TRBV6-1 and TRBJ1-6, with D possibly TRBD1 on 6 matching bases. This CDR3 contains 15 residues. Trimming stripped 2 bases from V and 9 bases from J, with 14 bases between. From germline, CDR1 is MNHNS and CDR2 SASEGT. The DNA of the CDR3 is TGTGCCAGCAGTGAATTGGGACAAAGAACTTCACCCCTCCACTTT. Translated, it gives CASSELGQRTSPLHF.

This sequence joins TRBV2 and TRBJ1-2; 9 bases are a match to TRBD1. Unmatched junction bases numbered 6, after V lost 11 bases and J lost 2 bases. The CDR3 covers 13 residues. The germline V gene encodes CDR1 SNHLY and CDR2 FYNNEI. This CDR3 is CAGKQGANYGYTF. DNA of the CDR3: TGTGCCGGTAAACAGGGGGCGAACTATGGCTACACCTTC.